This TCR beta chain was sequenced during a study of T-cell reconstitution after alpha-beta-depleted transplantation in children. CDR3 size: 16 residues. Germline trimming cut 0 bases from V and 3 bases from J; bases unmatched to any gene: 7. Germline CDR1 DFQATT, CDR2 SNEGSKA (reference sequence). The TCRbeta library incorporated unique molecular identifiers. TCRdb passed the PCR reads through MiXCR, listing each CDR3 protein once. The profile shows approximately 210,000 distinct CDR3 sequences, more than 15% of them singletons. General observations from the study: The study reportedly traced alpha-beta T cells about two months after transplant to several hundred expanded graft clones. Counts and diversity of T cells one year after transplant came mostly from newly produced T cells. After transplant, high TCRbeta diversity at day 60 in some patients arose from surviving recipient T cells and thymic progenitors.

Many counts were recorded for this clonotype. Its target is not known. This material consisted of PBMCs, mostly from graft donor cells, taken 360 days after TCRalphabeta/CD19-depleted stem cell transplant. This TCR came from a male patient between 2 and 9 years old who had a stem cell transplant for acute lymphoblastic leukemia, so the T cells may come from the graft donor. This sequence joins TRBV20-1 and TRBJ2-2, with 7 nucleotides matching TRBD2. CDR3 region: CSARDNQRGDTGELFF. The DNA for the CDR3 is TGCAGTGCTAGAGATAACCAGCGGGGAGACACCGGGGAGCTGTTTTTT.